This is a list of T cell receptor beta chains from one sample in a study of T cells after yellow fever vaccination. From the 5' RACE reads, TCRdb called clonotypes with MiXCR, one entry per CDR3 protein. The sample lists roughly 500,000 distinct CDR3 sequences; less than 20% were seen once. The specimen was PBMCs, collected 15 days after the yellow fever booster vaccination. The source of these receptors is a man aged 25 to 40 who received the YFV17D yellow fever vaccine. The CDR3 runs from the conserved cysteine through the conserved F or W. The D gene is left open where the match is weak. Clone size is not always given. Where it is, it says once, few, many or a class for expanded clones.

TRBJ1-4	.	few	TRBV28	TGTGCCAGCAGCGCTCGATGGGGAGGTCTGTTTTTT	CASSARWGGLFF
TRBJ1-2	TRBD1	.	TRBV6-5	TGTGCCAGCAGTTACGGCGGACAGGGGGATGGCTACACCTTC	CASSYGGQGDGYTF
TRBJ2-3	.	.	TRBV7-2	TGTGCCAGCAGCTTAGGAGCCGGAAAGACAGATACGCAGTATTTT	CASSLGAGKTDTQYF
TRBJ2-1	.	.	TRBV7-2	TGTGCCAGCAGCTTAGACAGGGCGTATGAGCAGTTCTTC	CASSLDRAYEQFF
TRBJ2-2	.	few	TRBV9	TGTGCCAGCAGCGTAGATTTCGGGGAGCTGTTTTTT	CASSVDFGELFF
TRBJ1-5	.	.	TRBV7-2	TGTGCCAGCAGCTTAGCAGGGGTGGGTCAGCCCCAGCATTTT	CASSLAGVGQPQHF
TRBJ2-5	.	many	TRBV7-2	TGTGCCAGCAGCTCACGACAGGGGAGGGCGACCCAGTACTTC	CASSSRQGRATQYF
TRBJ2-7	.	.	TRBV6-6	TGTGCCAGCCAAATGTCGTCGGCTCCCGAGCAGTACTTC	CASQMSSAPEQYF
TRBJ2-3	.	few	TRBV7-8	TGTGCCAGCAGCTTGGGGAGGCCAGGCACAGATACGCAGTATTTT	CASSLGRPGTDTQYF
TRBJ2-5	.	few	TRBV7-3	TGTGCCAGCGCCCGGTCAGCCCAAGAGACCCAGTACTTC	CASARSAQETQYF
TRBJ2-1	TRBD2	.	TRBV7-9	TGTGCCAGCAGCTTAACAGCGGGAGGTTTCGATGAGCAGTTCTTC	CASSLTAGGFDEQFF
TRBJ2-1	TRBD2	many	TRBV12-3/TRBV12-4	TGTGCCAGCAGTTTCACTAGCGGCAATGAGCAGTTCTTC	CASSFTSGNEQFF
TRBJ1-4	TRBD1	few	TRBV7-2	TGTGCCAGCAGCTTATGGGGACAGGGGTGGGAAAAACTGTTTTTT	CASSLWGQGWEKLFF
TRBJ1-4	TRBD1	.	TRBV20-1	TGCAGTGCTAGCACAGGGGGCCTCGAAAAACTGTTTTTT	CSASTGGLEKLFF
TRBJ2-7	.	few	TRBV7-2	TGTGCCAGCAGCACCGGGACCCCAAGGGAGCAGTACTTC	CASSTGTPREQYF
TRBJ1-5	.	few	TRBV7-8	TGTGCCAGCAGCTTTGGTTATGGGGGGAATCAGCCCCAGCATTTT	CASSFGYGGNQPQHF
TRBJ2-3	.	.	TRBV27	TGTGCCAGCAGGTTACTAGTACGAGGAACAGATACGCAGTATTTT	CASRLLVRGTDTQYF
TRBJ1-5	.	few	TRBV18	TGTGCCAGCTCACCCCCCCACAAACGGACGGATAATAGCAATCAGCCCCAGCATTTT	CASSPPHKRTDNSNQPQHF
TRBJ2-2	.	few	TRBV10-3	TGTGCCATCGCTAACTGGTACAGGGCCACCGGGGAGTTGTTTTTT	CAIANWYRATGELFF
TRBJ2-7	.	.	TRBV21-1	TGTGCCAGCAGCACCCGACAGGGAGGAGGCGAGCAGTACTTC	CASSTRQGGGEQYF
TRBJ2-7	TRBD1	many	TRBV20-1	TGCAGTGCTAGAGACCCAGGGGGCTCCTACGAGCAGTACTTC	CSARDPGGSYEQYF
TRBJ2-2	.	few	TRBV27	TGTGCCAGCAGCCCGGGGGTAGCCGGGGAGCTGTTTTTT	CASSPGVAGELFF
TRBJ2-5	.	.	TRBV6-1	TGTGCCAGCAGCCGCGGACAGATCCAAGAGAGCCAGTACTTC	CASSRGQIQESQYF
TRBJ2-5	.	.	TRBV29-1	TGCAGCGTTGACAGGAACTGGGCGGAGACCCAGTACTTC	CSVDRNWAETQYF
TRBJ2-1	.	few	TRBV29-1	TGCAGCAACGGCCGGGGCTCTGGTGAGCAGTTCTTC	CSNGRGSGEQFF
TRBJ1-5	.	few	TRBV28	TGTGCCAGCAGTTTACAGTACATACAACGTCAGCCCCAGCATTTT	CASSLQYIQRQPQHF
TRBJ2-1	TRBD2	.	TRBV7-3	TGTGCCAGCAGCTTACTCGGGACTAGCCTCTCCCAGGTCAATGAGCAGTTCTTC	CASSLLGTSLSQVNEQFF
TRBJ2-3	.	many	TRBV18	TGTGCCAGCTCACCACCGACAGTCCCTGATACGCAGTATTTT	CASSPPTVPDTQYF
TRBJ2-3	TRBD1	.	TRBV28	TGTGCCAGCAGTGACGGCAGGGGGTCCGCAGATACGCAGTATTTT	CASSDGRGSADTQYF
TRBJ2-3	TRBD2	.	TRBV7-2	TGTGCCAGCAGCCCGTCGGACCTAGCGGCAGATACGCAGTATTTT	CASSPSDLAADTQYF
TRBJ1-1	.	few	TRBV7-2	TGTGCCAGCGGCTCCCCAGGGGCTTTGAACACTGAAGCTTTCTTT	CASGSPGALNTEAFF
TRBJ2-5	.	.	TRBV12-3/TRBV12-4	TGTGCCAGCAGTAGGGAGGTTGGAGAGACCCAGTACTTC	CASSREVGETQYF
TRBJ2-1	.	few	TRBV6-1	TGTGCCAGCAGATCGTTAAGGGGATCTGGGTACAATGAGCAGTTCTTC	CASRSLRGSGYNEQFF
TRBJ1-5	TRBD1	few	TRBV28	TGTGCCAGTCTCGCCCGGACAGGTAGAGGCCAGCCCCAGCATTTT	CASLARTGRGQPQHF
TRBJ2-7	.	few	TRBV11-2	TGTGCCAGCAGCTTAGTTGTGGTCGAGCAGTACTTC	CASSLVVVEQYF
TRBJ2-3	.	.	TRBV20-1	TGCAGTGCTCCCATGGCAGATACGCAGTATTTT	CSAPMADTQYF
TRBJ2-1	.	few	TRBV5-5	TGTGCCAGCTCCATCATGGGCCAAGCTACCTACAATGAGCAGTTCTTC	CASSIMGQATYNEQFF
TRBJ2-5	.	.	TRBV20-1	TGCAGTGCTACCCGGTCCCAAGAGACCCAGTACTTC	CSATRSQETQYF
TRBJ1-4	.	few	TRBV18	TGTGCCAGCTCACCAGGAGGTGCAACTAATGAAAAACTGTTTTTT	CASSPGGATNEKLFF
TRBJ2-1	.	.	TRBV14	TGTGCCAGCAGCCAAGCTCCGGGCTATGAGCAGTTCTTC	CASSQAPGYEQFF
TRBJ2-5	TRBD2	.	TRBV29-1	TGCAGCGACAAAAGGACTAGCGGGACGGGGACCCAGTACTTC	CSDKRTSGTGTQYF
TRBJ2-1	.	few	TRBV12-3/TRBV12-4	TGTGCCAGCAGTTTAGTTATCCCGGGTAGCAGGTCATACAATGAGCAGTTCTTC	CASSLVIPGSRSYNEQFF
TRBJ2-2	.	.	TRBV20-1	TGCAGTATATTGGACAGTTCGAACACCGGGGAGCTGTTTTTT	CSILDSSNTGELFF
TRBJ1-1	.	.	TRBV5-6	TGTGCCAGCAGCTTAAGGTCCGCAGGGTTAAACACTGAAGCTTTCTTT	CASSLRSAGLNTEAFF
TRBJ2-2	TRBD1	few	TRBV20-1	TGCAGTGCTACATCGAACAGGGGGCTGGGCACCGGGGAGCTGTTTTTT	CSATSNRGLGTGELFF
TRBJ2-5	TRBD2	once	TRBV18	TGTGCCAGCCACAAGCGGGATGGCAAACAGACCCAGTACTTC	CASHKRDGKQTQYF
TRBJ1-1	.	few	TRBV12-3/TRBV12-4	TGTGCCAGCGTTTCCTCGTCGAGCGTTGTAGCTTTCTTT	CASVSSSSVVAFF
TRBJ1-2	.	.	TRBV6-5	TGTGCCAGCAGTTACGTCGGGGGAGGTTTTGTAACGGGCTACACCTTC	CASSYVGGGFVTGYTF
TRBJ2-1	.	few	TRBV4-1	TGCGCCAGCAGCCAAGTTTCTACCGTCTCCTACAATGAGCAGTTCTTC	CASSQVSTVSYNEQFF
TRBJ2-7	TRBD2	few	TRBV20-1	TGCAGTGCTAGTTCTAGCGGTCACTCCTACGAGCAGTACTTC	CSASSSGHSYEQYF
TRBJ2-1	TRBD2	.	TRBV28	TGTGCCAGCATCCCGGGACTAGGTTTTGAGCAGTTCTTC	CASIPGLGFEQFF